The entry below gives a single T cell receptor beta chain sequence along with its context. Antigen: not known. All patients were mismatch repair deficient, assessed by either PCR or immunohistochemistry. CDR3 length: 14 amino acids. Germline assignment: CDR1 GTSNPN and CDR2 SVGIG (reference sequence). The V and J ends lost 3 bases and 2 bases respectively, with 13 bases between them. The source of the sample is a study of PD-1 blockade in mismatch repair-deficient tumors. Overall study results and limits: Tumor-resident clones, often absent from pretreatment blood, expanded after pembrolizumab and then contracted.

Here immunoSEQ multiplex PCR was the method, and the copy in TCRdb shows in-frame clones only, minus some. The sample shows some 27,000 clones, roughly 80% of them seen only once. The input for sequencing was PBMCs, taken before pembrolizumab treatment. The J gene is TRBJ1-1, the V gene TRBV30; a possible D gene is TRBD1 (5 bases). The clonotype originates from an adult with mismatch repair-deficient cancer. DNA of the CDR3: TGTGCCTGGAGAGTTCCAGGGTTAAACACTGAAGCTTTCTTT. Amino acid sequence: CAWRVPGLNTEAFF.